This T cell receptor beta chain was recorded in a study of T cells in Graves' hyperthyroidism and ophthalmopathy. Turning to the study itself: Peripheral blood was secured at the point of initial diagnosis, before any treatment.

The CDR3 contains 14 residues. Per the germline V gene, CDR1 is ENHRY and CDR2 is SYGVKD. V was clipped by 6 bases and J by 3 bases; unmatched bases: 7. This clonotype showed up many times. Amplification of TCR beta CDR3 regions was performed using RNA transcripts as template. HTBI primers were the set used in a first-round RT-PCR of the TCR CDR3. One entry per CDR3 protein, called by TCRdb with MiXCR from the multiplex PCR reads. Among roughly 800,000 distinct CDR3 sequences listed, 38% were seen once. Investigators excluded patients with uncontrolled infection, other autoimmune disease, pregnancy or lactation. Based on clinical symptoms, serum thyroxine and TRAb, thyroid ultrasound and orbital computed tomography, diagnoses were reached.

The origin of this receptor is a man aged 18 to 29 with Graves' hyperthyroidism. The rearrangement links TRBV10-3 to TRBJ1-2, with TRBD1 matching over 7 bases. Source material: blood. The CDR3 protein is CAISPTGADYGYTF. The CDR3 nucleotides read TGTGCCATCAGCCCCACAGGGGCGGACTATGGCTACACCTTC.